This entry lists 26 T cell receptor beta chains sequenced from one sample in a study of cytomegalovirus exposure and HLA in healthy donors. Produced via immunoSEQ multiplex PCR; TCRdb's table is partial and in-frame only. The data contain approximately 90,000 clones, approximately 93% of them singletons. The sample comprised PBMCs. The receptors were sampled from a woman in her twenties or thirties in good health and CMV-seropositive.

The chain joins TRBV4-1 to TRBJ2-1, with TRBD2 as a possible D gene (7 bases). CDR1 MGHRA and CDR2 YSYEKL come from the germline V gene. The CDR3 is 16 amino acids. With 0 bases removed from V and 4 bases from J, the gap between germline ends came to 13 bases. DNA of the CDR3: TGCGCCAGCAGCCAAGAAGATAGGGGGGGTTACAATGAGCAGTTCTTC. It encodes CASSQEDRGGYNEQFF.

The table lists this clone with a few counts. V usage is TRBV6-5 and J usage is TRBJ1-5, with a weak D call TRBD1 (6 bases). Per germline, CDR1 MNHEY and CDR2 SVGAGI. The V and J ends lost 6 bases and 2 bases respectively, with 11 bases between them. The CDR3 sequence is 14 residues long. The CDR3 nucleotides read TGTGCCAGCAGCTACCGACAGGGCAATCAGCCCCAGCATTTT. It translates to CASSYRQGNQPQHF.

This clone was detected only once. The gene calls are TRBV19 and TRBJ2-7; 9 bases line up with TRBD2. Germline trimming cut 3 bases from V and 0 bases from J; bases unmatched to any gene: 3. The V gene's germline CDR1 is LNHDA and CDR2 SQIVND (reference sequence). This CDR3 comprises 15 residues. The CDR3 DNA follows: TGTGCCAGTAGTATGAGCGGGAGGCCCTCCTACGAGCAGTACTTC. Residues: CASSMSGRPSYEQYF.

The chain is built from TRBV28 and TRBJ2-1; D is possibly TRBD1 (6 bases). CDR3 length: 14 amino acids. Per the germline V gene, CDR1 is MDHEN and CDR2 is SYDVKM. Trimming left V 8 bases short and J 8 bases short, with 19 bases between. CDR3 loop: CASGEGNRAHEQFF. Here the CDR3 DNA reads TGTGCCAGCGGAGAAGGAAACAGGGCCCATGAGCAGTTCTTC.

CDR3 sequence (DNA): TGCGCCAGCAGCCAAGTTTCAGGGGACGGTGGCTACACCTTC. This gives the protein CASSQVSGDGGYTF. The chain uses TRBV4-1 and TRBJ1-2; the D gene is possibly TRBD1 (6 bases). The CDR3 has 14 residues. With 1 base removed from V and 7 bases from J, the gap between germline ends came to 13 bases. Germline CDR1 and CDR2: MGHRA and YSYEKL.

The V call is TRBV5-1, the J call TRBJ2-6; 12 bases map to TRBD1. Trimming cost V 4 bases and J 1 base; bases outside gene matches: 3. The CDR3 is 17 residues long. CDR1 SGHRS and CDR2 YFSETQ come from the germline V gene. The CDR3 reads CASSPGQGASGANVLTF. DNA for the CDR3: TGCGCCAGCAGCCCGGGACAGGGGGCGTCTGGGGCCAACGTCCTGACTTTC. The full variable domain, completed using reference TRBV5-1 and TRBJ2-6, is KAGVTQTPRYLIKTRGQQVTLSCSPISGHRSVSWYQQTPGQGLQFLFEYFSETQRNKGNFPGRFSGRQFSNSRSEMNVSTLELGDSALYLCASSPGQGASGANVLTFGAGSRLTVL.

This clone was recorded only once. The chain uses TRBV4-2 and TRBJ2-5; 8 nucleotides match TRBD1. The CDR3 has 16 amino acids. V shed 1 base, J shed 5 bases, and the junction held 9 bases outside the gene matches. The germline V gene has CDR1 LGHNA and CDR2 YNFKEQ. The CDR3 loop reads CASSQVLQGAGETQYF. In DNA, the CDR3 is TGTGCCAGCAGCCAAGTGCTCCAGGGGGCGGGGGAGACCCAGTACTTC.

The CDR3 loop is CASAVVGQSHLNTGELFF. The CDR3 coding sequence is TGTGCCAGCGCTGTCGTCGGACAGTCCCACTTAAACACCGGGGAGCTGTTTTTT. This rearrangement joins TRBV19 to TRBJ2-2, with D possibly being TRBD1 (6 bases). The germline CDR1 and CDR2 sequences are LNHDA and SQIVND (reference sequence). CDR3 length: 18 amino acids. The V end was cut by 9 bases, the J end by 2 bases, with 25 bases between.

The chain recombines TRBV5-5 with TRBJ1-4, with 7 bases fitting TRBD1. Germline assignment: CDR1 SGHKS and CDR2 YYEKEE (reference sequence). V shed 1 base and J 5 bases; nucleotides not matched to a gene: 2. The CDR3 runs to 14 residues. The CDR3 loop is CASSLYRGNEKLFF. Here the CDR3 DNA reads TGTGCCAGCAGCTTGTACAGGGGAAATGAAAAACTGTTTTTT.

The CDR3 nucleotides read TGTGCCAGCAGCGTAGTCAGTAACTATGGCTACACCTTC. Translated, it gives CASSVVSNYGYTF. The rearrangement joins TRBV9 to TRBJ1-2, with unresolved D. V lost 0 bases, J lost 1 base, and 4 bases lay in between. The CDR3 has 13 amino acids. From germline, CDR1 is SGDLS and CDR2 YYNGEE.

This clone was picked up one time. This chain uses TRBV6-1 with TRBJ2-1; 7 bases fit TRBD1. V was clipped by 8 bases and J by 9 bases; unmatched bases: 10. The germline V gene encodes CDR1 MNHNS and CDR2 SASEGT. This CDR3 contains 13 residues. CDR3 DNA sequence: TGTGCCAGCCTGGACAGGTTCGGTAGTGAGCAGTTCTTC. Protein product: CASLDRFGSEQFF.

This chain uses TRBV9 with TRBJ2-1; D is possibly TRBD1 (6 bases). CDR1 is SGDLS and CDR2 is YYNGEE in the germline V gene. The CDR3 is 14 residues long. The V gene lost 4 bases and the J gene lost 6 bases, with 14 bases spanning the gap. The CDR3 region is CASSPSPQGNEQFF. Written as DNA, the CDR3 is TGTGCCAGCAGCCCAAGCCCACAGGGCAATGAGCAGTTCTTC.

The rearrangement joins TRBV6-1 to TRBJ2-1; 7 nucleotides match TRBD2. CDR1 and CDR2 (germline): MNHNS, SASEGT. The CDR3 has 15 amino acids. V trimming: 2 bases; J trimming: 8 bases; junction bases outside the gene matches: 9. CDR3 in DNA: TGTGCCAGCAGTGAACGGCTAGCGGAGAGCTATGAGCAGTTCTTC. Its protein is CASSERLAESYEQFF.

Only one count was recorded for this clone. This chain uses TRBV10-1 with TRBJ1-5; D not resolved. This CDR3 has 17 amino acids. V gave up 3 bases and J gave up 0 bases, with 15 bases separating them. Germline V CDR1 and CDR2: WNHNN, SYGVQD (reference sequence). The chain's CDR3 is CASSDSGRFHSNQPQHF. The CDR3 DNA reads as TGCGCCAGCAGTGACTCCGGCAGGTTCCATAGCAATCAGCCCCAGCATTTT.

The chain links TRBV2 to TRBJ2-1; D is unresolved. Per germline, CDR1 SNHLY and CDR2 FYNNEI. This CDR3 comprises 14 residues. Trimming took off 3 bases at V and 6 bases at J, with 12 bases between the two ends. The CDR3 loop reads CASSDDRFGNEQFF. Here the CDR3 DNA reads TGTGCCAGCAGTGATGATAGATTCGGCAATGAGCAGTTCTTC.

The sample holds one count of this clone. This chain joins TRBV30 and TRBJ2-7, with 9 bases aligning to TRBD1. In germline, CDR1 is GTSNPN, CDR2 SVGIG (reference sequence). The junction had 4 bases not matched to a gene; V was cut back by 2 bases and J by 5 bases. The CDR3 runs 13 residues. Here the CDR3 reads CAWSHRDRDEQYF. The CDR3 DNA sequence: TGTGCCTGGAGTCACCGGGACAGGGACGAGCAGTACTTC.

The chain couples TRBV5-1 to TRBJ1-1; D not certain. Germline V gene data show CDR1 as SGHRS and CDR2 as YFSETQ. V was trimmed by 0 bases and J by 6 bases, leaving 9 bases between them. The CDR3 has 13 amino acids. This CDR3 is CASSLVPTSEAFF. CDR3 sequence (DNA): TGCGCCAGCAGCTTGGTGCCTACCTCTGAAGCTTTCTTT.

V gene TRBV7-2 combines with J gene TRBJ1-4; D not certain. V lost 3 bases and J 4 bases, leaving 12 bases between the germline ends. The CDR3 contains 15 residues. Germline CDR1 is SGHTA and CDR2 is FQGNSA. CDR3 DNA: TGTGCCAGCAGCTTGTCCCGGGGTCTTAATGAAAAACTGTTTTTT. Its protein product is CASSLSRGLNEKLFF.

V is TRBV7-9 and J is TRBJ1-1; D unclear. This CDR3 contains 12 residues. Germline CDR1 reads SEHNR; CDR2 reads FQNEAQ (reference sequence). The V end lost 4 bases, the J end lost 8 bases, and 11 bases lay between the germline ends. CDR3 residues: CASSSLSEEAFF. CDR3 bases: TGTGCCAGCAGCTCGTTGTCAGAAGAAGCTTTCTTT.

The chain has TRBV5-1 and TRBJ1-2; D remains unclear. Germline V gene lookup returns CDR1 SGHRS and CDR2 YFSETQ. Trimming cost V 2 bases and J 5 bases, with 16 bases left between them. The CDR3 is made up of 15 amino acids. Here the CDR3 DNA reads TGCGCCAGCAGCTTTGGAGCTCTTGAAGCTTATGGCTACACCTTC. It specifies CASSFGALEAYGYTF.

The rearrangement links TRBV4-3 to TRBJ2-1; TRBD2 matches 10 bases. Trimming at V came to 3 bases and at J to 5 bases, leaving 10 bases not matched to a gene. Germline lookup yields CDR1 LGHNA and CDR2 YSLEER. There are 17 residues in the CDR3. The CDR3 loop is CASSHIRGLAGDNEQFF. The CDR3, as DNA: TGCGCCAGCAGCCACATCCGCGGGCTAGCGGGAGACAATGAGCAGTTCTTC.

The rearrangement joins TRBV4-1 to TRBJ1-1; D uncertain. Germline V lookup: CDR1 MGHRA, CDR2 YSYEKL. The CDR3 spans 14 residues. The V and J ends lost 1 base and 1 base respectively, with 7 bases between them. The CDR3 reads CASSQVARNTEAFF. The CDR3 coding sequence is TGCGCCAGCAGCCAAGTGGCCCGGAACACTGAAGCTTTCTTT.

The chain has TRBV5-8 and TRBJ1-4; 8 positions match TRBD1. Losses at the gene ends were 0 bases for V and 7 bases for J; bases not matched to a gene: 8. Germline-derived CDR1 and CDR2 are SGHTS and YDEGEE. The CDR3 loop spans 16 amino acids. The CDR3 region is CASSLGPGTGAEKLFF. Here the CDR3 DNA reads TGTGCCAGCAGCTTGGGGCCGGGGACAGGTGCTGAAAAACTGTTTTTT.

Only one count was recorded for this clone. V usage is TRBV5-6 and J usage is TRBJ1-5; D call uncertain. The germline V gene has CDR1 SGHDT and CDR2 YYEEEE. The V and J ends lost 0 bases and 3 bases respectively, with 7 bases between them. The CDR3 spans 14 residues. CDR3 in amino acids: CASSLGAYNQPQHF. The DNA of the CDR3 is TGTGCCAGCAGCTTGGGGGCCTACAATCAGCCCCAGCATTTT.

The genes are TRBV5-5 and TRBJ2-5, with D uncertain. CDR3 size: 14 residues. Germline values: CDR1 SGHKS, CDR2 YYEKEE (reference sequence). V was clipped by 0 bases and J by 4 bases, with 10 bases between them. The CDR3 DNA is TGTGCCAGCAGCTTGGCTAGGTTGTCAGAGACCCAGTACTTC. Protein: CASSLARLSETQYF.

The genes are TRBV5-4 and TRBJ2-7, with 12 bases fitting TRBD2. CDR1 is SGHNT, CDR2 YYREEE, per germline (reference sequence). V lost 0 bases, J lost 5 bases, and 0 bases stayed unmatched. The CDR3 runs to 14 residues. The CDR3 protein is CASSLGLAGDEQYF. The CDR3 DNA is TGTGCCAGCAGCTTGGGACTAGCGGGAGACGAGCAGTACTTC.